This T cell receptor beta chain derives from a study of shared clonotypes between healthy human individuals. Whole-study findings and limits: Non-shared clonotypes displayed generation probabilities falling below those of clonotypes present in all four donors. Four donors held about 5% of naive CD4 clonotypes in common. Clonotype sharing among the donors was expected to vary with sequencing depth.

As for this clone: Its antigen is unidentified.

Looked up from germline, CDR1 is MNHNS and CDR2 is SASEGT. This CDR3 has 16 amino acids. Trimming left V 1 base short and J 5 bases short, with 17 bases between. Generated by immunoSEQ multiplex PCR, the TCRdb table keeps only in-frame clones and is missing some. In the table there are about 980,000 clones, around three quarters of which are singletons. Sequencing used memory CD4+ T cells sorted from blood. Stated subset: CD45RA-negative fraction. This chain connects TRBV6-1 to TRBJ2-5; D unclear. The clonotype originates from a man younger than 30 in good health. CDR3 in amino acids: CASSEGRVGKRETQYF. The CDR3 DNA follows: TGTGCCAGCAGTGAAGGCCGCGTGGGGAAAAGGGAGACCCAGTACTTC.